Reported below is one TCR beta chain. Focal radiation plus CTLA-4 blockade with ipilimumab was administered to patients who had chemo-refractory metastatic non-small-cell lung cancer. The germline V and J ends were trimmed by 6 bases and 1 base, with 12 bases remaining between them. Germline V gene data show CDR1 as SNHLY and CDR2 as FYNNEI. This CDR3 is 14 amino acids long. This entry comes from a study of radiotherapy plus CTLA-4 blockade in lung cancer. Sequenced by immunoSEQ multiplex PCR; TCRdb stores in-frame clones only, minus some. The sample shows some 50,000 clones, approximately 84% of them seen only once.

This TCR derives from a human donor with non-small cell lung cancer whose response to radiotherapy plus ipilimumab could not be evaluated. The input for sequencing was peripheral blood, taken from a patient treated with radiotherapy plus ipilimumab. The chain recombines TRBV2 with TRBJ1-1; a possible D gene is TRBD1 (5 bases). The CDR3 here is CASRNETENTEAFF. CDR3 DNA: TGTGCCAGCAGGAACGAGACAGAGAACACTGAAGCTTTCTTT.